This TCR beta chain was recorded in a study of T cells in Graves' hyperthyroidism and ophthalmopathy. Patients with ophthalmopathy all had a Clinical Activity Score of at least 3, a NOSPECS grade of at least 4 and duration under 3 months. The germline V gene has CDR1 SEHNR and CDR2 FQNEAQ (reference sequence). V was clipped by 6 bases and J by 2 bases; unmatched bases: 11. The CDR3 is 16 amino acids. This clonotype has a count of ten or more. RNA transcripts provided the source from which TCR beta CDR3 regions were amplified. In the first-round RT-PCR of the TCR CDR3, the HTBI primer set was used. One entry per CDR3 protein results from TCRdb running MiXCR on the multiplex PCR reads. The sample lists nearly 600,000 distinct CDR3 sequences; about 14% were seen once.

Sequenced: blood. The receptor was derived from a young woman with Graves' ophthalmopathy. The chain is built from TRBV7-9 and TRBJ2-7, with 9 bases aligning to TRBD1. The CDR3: CASSSLGQGWTYEQYF. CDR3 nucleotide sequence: TGTGCCAGCAGTAGTCTCGGACAGGGGTGGACCTACGAGCAGTACTTC. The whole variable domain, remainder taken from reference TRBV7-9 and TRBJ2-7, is DTGVSQNPRHKITKRGQNVTFRCDPISEHNRLYWYRQTLGQGPEFLTYFQNEAQLEKSRLLSDRFSAERPKGSFSTLEIQRTEQGDSAMYLCASSSLGQGWTYEQYFGPGTRLTVT.